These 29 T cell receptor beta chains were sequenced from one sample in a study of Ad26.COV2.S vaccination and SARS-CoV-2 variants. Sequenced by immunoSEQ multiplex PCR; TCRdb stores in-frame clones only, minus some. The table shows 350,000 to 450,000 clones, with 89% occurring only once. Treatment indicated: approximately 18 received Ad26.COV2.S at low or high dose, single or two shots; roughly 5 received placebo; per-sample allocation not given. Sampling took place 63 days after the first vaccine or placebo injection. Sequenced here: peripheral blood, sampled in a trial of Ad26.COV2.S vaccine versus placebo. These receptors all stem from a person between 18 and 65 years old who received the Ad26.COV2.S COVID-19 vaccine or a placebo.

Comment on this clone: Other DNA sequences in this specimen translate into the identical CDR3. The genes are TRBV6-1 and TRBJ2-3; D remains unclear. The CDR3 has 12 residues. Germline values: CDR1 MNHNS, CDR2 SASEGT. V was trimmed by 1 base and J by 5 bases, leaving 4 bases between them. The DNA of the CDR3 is TGTGCCAGCAGTGAAGTGGGAGATACGCAGTATTTT. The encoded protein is CASSEVGDTQYF.

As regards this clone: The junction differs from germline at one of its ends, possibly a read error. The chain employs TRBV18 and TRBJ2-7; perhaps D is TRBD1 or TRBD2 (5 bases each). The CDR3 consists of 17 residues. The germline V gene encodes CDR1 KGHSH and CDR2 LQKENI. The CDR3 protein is CASSPLEGQGYGDEQYF. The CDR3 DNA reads TGTGCCAGCTCTCCACTTGAGGGGCAGGGTTATGGGGACGAGCAGTACTTC.

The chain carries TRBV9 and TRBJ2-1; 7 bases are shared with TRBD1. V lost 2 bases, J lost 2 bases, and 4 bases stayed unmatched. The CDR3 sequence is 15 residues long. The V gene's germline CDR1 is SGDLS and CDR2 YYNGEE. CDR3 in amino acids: CASSVGTATYNEQFF. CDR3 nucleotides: TGTGCCAGCAGCGTGGGGACAGCTACCTACAATGAGCAGTTCTTC.

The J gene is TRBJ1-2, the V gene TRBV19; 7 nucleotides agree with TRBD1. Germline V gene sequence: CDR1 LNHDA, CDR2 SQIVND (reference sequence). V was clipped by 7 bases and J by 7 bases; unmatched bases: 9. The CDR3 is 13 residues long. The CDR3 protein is CASTVGRGLGYTF. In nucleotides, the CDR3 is TGTGCCAGTACCGTTGGGAGGGGGCTTGGCTACACCTTC.

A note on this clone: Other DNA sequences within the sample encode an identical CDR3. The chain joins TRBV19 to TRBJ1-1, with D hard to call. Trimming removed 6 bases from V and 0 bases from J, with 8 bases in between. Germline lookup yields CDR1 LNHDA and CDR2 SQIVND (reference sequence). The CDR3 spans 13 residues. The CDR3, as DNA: TGTGCCAGTAGCACTAAGTTGAACACTGAAGCTTTCTTT. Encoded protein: CASSTKLNTEAFF.

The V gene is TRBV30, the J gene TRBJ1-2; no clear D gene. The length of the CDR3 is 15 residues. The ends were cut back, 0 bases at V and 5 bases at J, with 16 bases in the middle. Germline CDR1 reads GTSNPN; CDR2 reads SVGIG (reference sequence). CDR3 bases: TGTGCCTGGAGTGTATCCGGGCTCCGGGGATATGGCTACACCTTC. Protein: CAWSVSGLRGYGYTF.

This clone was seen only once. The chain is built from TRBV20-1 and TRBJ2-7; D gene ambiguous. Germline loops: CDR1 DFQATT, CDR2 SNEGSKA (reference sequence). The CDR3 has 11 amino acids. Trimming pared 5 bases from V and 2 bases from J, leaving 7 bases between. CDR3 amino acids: CSAPQAYEQYF. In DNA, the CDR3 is TGCAGTGCTCCTCAGGCCTACGAGCAGTACTTC.

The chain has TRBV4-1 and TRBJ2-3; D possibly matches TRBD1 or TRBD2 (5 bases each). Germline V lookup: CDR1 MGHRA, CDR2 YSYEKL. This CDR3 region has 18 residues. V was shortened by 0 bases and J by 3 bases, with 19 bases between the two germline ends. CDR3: CASSQEGDRLARTDTQYF. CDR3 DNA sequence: TGCGCCAGCAGCCAAGAAGGGGACCGTTTAGCCCGGACAGATACGCAGTATTTT.

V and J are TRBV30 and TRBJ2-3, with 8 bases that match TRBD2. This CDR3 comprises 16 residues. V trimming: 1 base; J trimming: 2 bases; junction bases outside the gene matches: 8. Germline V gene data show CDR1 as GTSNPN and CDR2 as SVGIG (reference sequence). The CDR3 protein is CAWSALAGSTTDTQYF. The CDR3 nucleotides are TGTGCCTGGAGTGCCTTAGCGGGGTCGACCACAGATACGCAGTATTTT.

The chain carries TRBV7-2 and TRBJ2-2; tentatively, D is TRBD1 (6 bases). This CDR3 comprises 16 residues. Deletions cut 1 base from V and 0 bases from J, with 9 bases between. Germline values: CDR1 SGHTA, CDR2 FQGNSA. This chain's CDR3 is CASSLVGAANTGELFF. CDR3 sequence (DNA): TGTGCCAGCAGCTTAGTGGGGGCTGCGAACACCGGGGAGCTGTTTTTT.

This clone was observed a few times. CDR3: CATSRLGTSYNEQFF. CDR3 nucleotide sequence: TGTGCCACCAGTCGACTCGGGACATCTTACAATGAGCAGTTCTTC. This chain connects TRBV24-1 to TRBJ2-1, with TRBD1 as a possible D gene (6 bases). Germline V gene sequence: CDR1 KGHDR, CDR2 SFDVKD. The V gene lost 6 bases and the J gene lost 4 bases, with 15 bases spanning the gap. The CDR3 length is 15 residues.

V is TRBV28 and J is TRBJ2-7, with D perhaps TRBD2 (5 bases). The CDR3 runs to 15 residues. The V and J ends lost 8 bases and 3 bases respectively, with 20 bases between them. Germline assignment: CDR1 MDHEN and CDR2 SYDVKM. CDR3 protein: CASPFCPGGYYEQYF. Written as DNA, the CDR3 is TGTGCCAGCCCTTTCTGCCCCGGCGGGTACTACGAGCAGTACTTC.

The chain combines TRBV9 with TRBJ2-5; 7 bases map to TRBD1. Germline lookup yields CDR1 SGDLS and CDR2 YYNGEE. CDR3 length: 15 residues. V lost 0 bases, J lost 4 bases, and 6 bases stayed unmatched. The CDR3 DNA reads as TGTGCCAGCAGCGTAGAGGGGGCGCGGTCAGAGACCCAGTACTTC. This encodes CASSVEGARSETQYF.

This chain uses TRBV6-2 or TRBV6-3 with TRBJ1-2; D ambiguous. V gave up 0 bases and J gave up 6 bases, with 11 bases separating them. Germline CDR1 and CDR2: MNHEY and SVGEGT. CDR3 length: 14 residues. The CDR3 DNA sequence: TGTGCCAGCAGTTACTCGAGTAGGGTGGATGGCTACACCTTC. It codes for CASSYSSRVDGYTF.

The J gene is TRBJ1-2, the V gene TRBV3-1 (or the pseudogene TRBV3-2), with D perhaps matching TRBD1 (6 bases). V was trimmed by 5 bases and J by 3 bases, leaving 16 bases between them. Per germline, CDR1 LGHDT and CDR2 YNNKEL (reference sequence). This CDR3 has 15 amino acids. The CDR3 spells CASSADRDAHYGYTF. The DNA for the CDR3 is TGTGCCAGCAGCGCGGACAGAGATGCACACTATGGCTACACCTTC.

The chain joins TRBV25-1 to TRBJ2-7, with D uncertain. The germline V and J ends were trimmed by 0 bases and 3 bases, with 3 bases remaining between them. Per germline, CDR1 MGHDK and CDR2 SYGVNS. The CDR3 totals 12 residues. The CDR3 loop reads CASSEYNYEQYF. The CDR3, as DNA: TGTGCCAGCAGTGAATATAACTACGAGCAGTACTTC.

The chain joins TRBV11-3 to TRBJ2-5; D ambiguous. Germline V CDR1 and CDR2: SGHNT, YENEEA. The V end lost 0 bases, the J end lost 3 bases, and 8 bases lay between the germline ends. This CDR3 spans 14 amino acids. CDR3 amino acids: CASSLDRSKETQYF. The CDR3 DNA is TGTGCCAGCAGCTTAGATCGAAGTAAAGAGACCCAGTACTTC. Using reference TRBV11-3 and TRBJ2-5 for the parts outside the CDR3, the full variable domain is EAGVVQSPRYKIIEKKQPVAFWCNPISGHNTLYWYLQNLGQGPELLIRYENEEAVDDSQLPKDRFSAERLKGVDSTLKIQPAELGDSAVYLCASSLDRSKETQYFGPGTRLLVL.

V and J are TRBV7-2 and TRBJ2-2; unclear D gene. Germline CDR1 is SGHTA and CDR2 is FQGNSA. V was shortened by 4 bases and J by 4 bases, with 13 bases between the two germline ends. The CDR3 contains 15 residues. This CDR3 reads CASSSVGGSTGELFF. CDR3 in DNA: TGTGCCAGCAGCTCCGTCGGCGGAAGCACCGGGGAGCTGTTTTTT.

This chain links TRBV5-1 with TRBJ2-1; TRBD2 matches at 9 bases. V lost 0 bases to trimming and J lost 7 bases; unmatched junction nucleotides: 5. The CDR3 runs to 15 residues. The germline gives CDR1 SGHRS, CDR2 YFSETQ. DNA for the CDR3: TGCGCCAGCAGCTTGGTAGCGGGAGACCGAAATGAGCAGTTCTTC. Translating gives CASSLVAGDRNEQFF.

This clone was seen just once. The DNA of the CDR3 is TGTGCCAGCAGTCTCCCGGGACTCCCCCCTAACGAGCAGTACTTC. It specifies CASSLPGLPPNEQYF. The chain uses TRBV27 and TRBJ2-7, with D possibly being TRBD2 (6 bases). Trimming cost V 5 bases and J 5 bases, with 19 bases left between them. This CDR3 region has 15 residues. The germline CDR1 and CDR2 sequences are MNHEY and SMNVEV (reference sequence).

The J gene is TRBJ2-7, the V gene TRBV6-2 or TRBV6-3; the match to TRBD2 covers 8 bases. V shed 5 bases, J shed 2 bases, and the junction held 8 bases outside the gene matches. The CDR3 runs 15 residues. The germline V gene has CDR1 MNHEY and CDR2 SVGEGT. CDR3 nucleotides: TGTGCCAGCAGTCGTACGGGAGCGGGAGCCTACGAGCAGTACTTC. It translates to CASSRTGAGAYEQYF.

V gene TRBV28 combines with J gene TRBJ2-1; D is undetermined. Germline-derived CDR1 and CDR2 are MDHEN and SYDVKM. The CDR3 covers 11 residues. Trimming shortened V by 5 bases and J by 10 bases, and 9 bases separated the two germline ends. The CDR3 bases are TGTGCCAGCAGTACCAGAACCGAGCAGTTCTTC. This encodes CASSTRTEQFF.

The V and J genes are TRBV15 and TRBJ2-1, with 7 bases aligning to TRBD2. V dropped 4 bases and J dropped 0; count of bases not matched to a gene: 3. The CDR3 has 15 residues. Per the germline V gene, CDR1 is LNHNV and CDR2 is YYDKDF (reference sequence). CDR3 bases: TGTGCCACCAGCATACGACTAGCCTCCTACAATGAGCAGTTCTTC. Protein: CATSIRLASYNEQFF.

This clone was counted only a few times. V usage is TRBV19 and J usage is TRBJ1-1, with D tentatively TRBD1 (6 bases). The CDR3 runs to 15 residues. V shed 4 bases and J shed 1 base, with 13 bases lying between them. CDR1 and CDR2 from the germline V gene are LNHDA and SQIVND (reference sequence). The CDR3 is CASSNKGGTNTEAFF. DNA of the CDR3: TGTGCCAGTAGTAACAAAGGGGGGACGAACACTGAAGCTTTCTTT.

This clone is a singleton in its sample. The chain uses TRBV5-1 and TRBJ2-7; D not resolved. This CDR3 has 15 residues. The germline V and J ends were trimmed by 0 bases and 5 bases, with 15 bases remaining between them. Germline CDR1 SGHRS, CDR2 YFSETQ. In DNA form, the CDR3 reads TGCGCCAGCAGCTTGGAGGGTCCAGGAACCGACGAGCAGTACTTC. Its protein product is CASSLEGPGTDEQYF.

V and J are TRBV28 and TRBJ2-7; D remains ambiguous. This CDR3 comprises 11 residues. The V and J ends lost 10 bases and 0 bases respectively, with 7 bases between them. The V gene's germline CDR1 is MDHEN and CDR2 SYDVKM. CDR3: CATRGSYEQYF. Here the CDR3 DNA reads TGTGCCACCCGCGGCTCCTACGAGCAGTACTTC.

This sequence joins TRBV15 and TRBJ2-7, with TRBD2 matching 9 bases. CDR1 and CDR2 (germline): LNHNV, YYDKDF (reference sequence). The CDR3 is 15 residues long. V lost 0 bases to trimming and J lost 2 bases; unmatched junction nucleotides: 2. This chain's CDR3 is CATSREGGRAYEQYF. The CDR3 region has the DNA TGTGCCACCAGCAGAGAGGGCGGGAGGGCCTACGAGCAGTACTTC.

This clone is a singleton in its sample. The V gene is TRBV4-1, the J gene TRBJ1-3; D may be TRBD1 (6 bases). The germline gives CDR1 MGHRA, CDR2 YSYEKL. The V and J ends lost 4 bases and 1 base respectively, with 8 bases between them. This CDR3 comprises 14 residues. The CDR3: CASSPGASGNTIYF. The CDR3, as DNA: TGCGCCAGCAGCCCAGGGGCATCTGGAAACACCATATATTTT.

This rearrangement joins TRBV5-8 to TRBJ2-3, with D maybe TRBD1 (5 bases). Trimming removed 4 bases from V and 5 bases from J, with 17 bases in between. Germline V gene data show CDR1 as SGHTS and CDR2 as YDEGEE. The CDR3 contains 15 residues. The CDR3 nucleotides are TGTGCCAGCAGCCCCTTCCCGCAGGGTCGAGATACGCAGTATTTT. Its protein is CASSPFPQGRDTQYF.